What follows are 15 T cell receptor beta chains derived from one specimen sequenced in a study of T cells after yellow fever vaccination. One entry per CDR3 protein, called by TCRdb with MiXCR from the 5' RACE reads. The table records some 160,000 distinct CDR3 sequences, approximately 6.7% of them present only once. The source was CD4+ T cells sorted from PBMCs, collected around 5 days after the first yellow fever vaccination. The source of these receptors is a man aged 18 to 30 who received the YFV17D yellow fever vaccine.

V gene TRBV12-3 or TRBV12-4 combines with J gene TRBJ1-6, with no clear D. The CDR3 spans 15 residues. Trimming left V 6 bases short and J 3 bases short, with 12 bases between. The CDR3 here is CASRPGGFYNSPLHF. CDR3 DNA: TGTGCCAGCAGGCCGGGAGGGTTCTATAATTCACCCCTCCACTTT.

V is TRBV20-1 and J is TRBJ1-6; D may be TRBD1 (5 bases). Deletions cut 6 bases from V and 0 bases from J, with 21 bases between. The germline V gene has CDR1 DFQATT and CDR2 SNEGSKA (reference sequence). This CDR3 is 18 amino acids long. The CDR3 reads CSAGRAGVLSSYNSPLHF. CDR3 DNA: TGCAGTGCGGGCAGGGCGGGAGTTTTAAGCTCCTATAATTCACCCCTCCACTTT.

Ten or more counts support this clonotype. This rearrangement joins TRBV4-3 to TRBJ1-4; D call uncertain. Looked up from germline, CDR1 is LGHNA and CDR2 is YSLEER. The CDR3 length is 15 residues. Trimming took 1 base from V and 4 from J, leaving 10 bases between them. The chain's CDR3 is CASSQVAGFNEKLFF. The CDR3 coding sequence is TGCGCCAGCAGCCAAGTGGCGGGATTTAATGAAAAACTGTTTTTT.

This clonotype was recorded many times. The rearrangement uses TRBV12-3 or TRBV12-4 and TRBJ1-2, with D possibly matching TRBD1 (5 bases). V was shortened by 2 bases and J by 3 bases, with 10 bases between the two germline ends. This CDR3 has 14 amino acids. CDR3 amino acids: CASSLMGGDYGYTF. CDR3 coding DNA: TGTGCCAGCAGTTTAATGGGAGGGGACTATGGCTACACCTTC.

This clonotype showed up many times. The rearrangement links TRBV20-1 to TRBJ1-2; D gene uncertain. The CDR3 length is 12 residues. Germline CDR1 and CDR2: DFQATT and SNEGSKA (reference sequence). V was cut by 1 base and J by 14 bases, with 17 bases left in between. CDR3 in DNA: TGCAGTGCTAGAGCCCAGGCTCTGGATGAGACCTTC. It is translated as CSARAQALDETF.

This clonotype was counted between two and nine times. The chain has TRBV18 and TRBJ2-5; weak D call: TRBD2 (5 bases). This CDR3 spans 12 amino acids. Trimming took off 6 bases at V and 5 bases at J, with 10 bases between the two ends. Germline lookup yields CDR1 KGHSH and CDR2 LQKENI. The CDR3 DNA follows: TGTGCCAGCTCTCAACCGGGGGAGACCCAGTACTTC. Protein sequence: CASSQPGETQYF.

This clonotype was seen a few times. The chain uses TRBV6-2 or TRBV6-3 and TRBJ2-3; 8 bases align to TRBD1. V lost 6 bases to trimming and J lost 2 bases; unmatched junction nucleotides: 10. This CDR3 is built from 16 residues. Germline CDR1 is MNHEY and CDR2 is SVGEGT. CDR3 residues: CASSLGQGRITDTQYF. Here the CDR3 DNA reads TGTGCCAGCAGCCTCGGACAGGGAAGAATCACAGATACGCAGTATTTT.

In its sample, this clonotype was seen many times. The chain combines TRBV5-6 with TRBJ1-2; D is ambiguous. The length of the CDR3 is 13 residues. Per the germline V gene, CDR1 is SGHDT and CDR2 is YYEEEE. Trimming took off 3 bases at V and 3 bases at J, with 9 bases between the two ends. The CDR3 DNA sequence: TGTGCCAGCAGCTCGAGACGGTACTATGGCTACACCTTC. This sequence encodes CASSSRRYYGYTF.

This clonotype was counted at least ten times. The V and J genes are TRBV18 and TRBJ1-5, with D uncertain. The length of the CDR3 is 13 residues. Germline CDR1 KGHSH, CDR2 LQKENI. Trimming shortened V by 3 bases and J by 4 bases, and 7 bases separated the two germline ends. The CDR3 loop reads CASSPVSNQPQHF. The DNA for the CDR3 is TGTGCCAGCTCACCTGTATCAAATCAGCCCCAGCATTTT.

The chain is built from TRBV25-1 and TRBJ2-6; no firm D call. The germline gives CDR1 MGHDK, CDR2 SYGVNS. Trimming shortened V by 3 bases and J by 2 bases, and 5 bases separated the two germline ends. CDR3 length: 14 amino acids. The CDR3 sequence is CASSDQAGANVLTF. CDR3 sequence (DNA): TGTGCCAGCAGTGACCAAGCTGGGGCCAACGTCCTGACTTTC.

In its sample, this clonotype was seen many times. The rearrangement uses TRBV6-1 and TRBJ2-3, with 11 bases identical to TRBD2. With 5 bases clipped from V and 4 bases from J, the junction kept 5 bases outside the gene matches. Per germline, CDR1 MNHNS and CDR2 SASEGT. The CDR3 covers 15 residues. CDR3 coding DNA: TGTGCCAGCAGTAGGCTAGCGGGGGGTGCAGATACGCAGTATTTT. Residues: CASSRLAGGADTQYF.

This clonotype has ten or more counts. The genes are TRBV7-9 and TRBJ2-5, with TRBD2 as a possible D gene (6 bases). Germline V gives CDR1 SEHNR, CDR2 FQNEAQ (reference sequence). The CDR3 extends over 16 amino acids. With 0 bases removed from V and 5 bases from J, the gap between germline ends came to 16 bases. Here the CDR3 reads CASSLAIAIGGETQYF. In nucleotides, the CDR3 is TGTGCCAGCAGCTTAGCTATTGCCATCGGAGGGGAGACCCAGTACTTC. Filled out from reference TRBV7-9 and TRBJ2-5, the complete variable domain reads DTGVSQNPRHKITKRGQNVTFRCDPISEHNRLYWYRQTLGQGPEFLTYFQNEAQLEKSRLLSDRFSAERPKGSFSTLEIQRTEQGDSAMYLCASSLAIAIGGETQYFGPGTRLLVL.

The chain couples TRBV30 to TRBJ2-6; D unresolved. Germline assignment: CDR1 GTSNPN and CDR2 SVGIG (reference sequence). The CDR3 runs to 15 residues. Trimming cost V 0 bases and J 2 bases, with 8 bases left between them. The CDR3 loop reads CAWSVWAPGANVLTF. CDR3 nucleotide sequence: TGTGCCTGGAGTGTGTGGGCCCCTGGGGCCAACGTCCTGACTTTC.

This clonotype was recorded a few times. J is TRBJ2-1 and V is TRBV14; the D gene is possibly TRBD2 (5 bases). Germline-derived CDR1 and CDR2 are SGHDN and FVKESK. V was cut by 4 bases and J by 6 bases, with 25 bases left in between. This CDR3 contains 18 residues. The CDR3, as DNA: TGTGCCAGCAGCCCACTTATCCTCCACGCCCCTGGGAGCAATGAGCAGTTCTTC. This encodes CASSPLILHAPGSNEQFF.

This clonotype was observed at least ten times. The V gene is TRBV27, the J gene TRBJ2-3, with 15 bases matching TRBD2. Germline V lookup: CDR1 MNHEY, CDR2 SMNVEV (reference sequence). CDR3 size: 16 residues. Trimming removed 6 bases from V and 6 bases from J; junction bases left unmatched: 7. The CDR3 spells CASRPGLAGGYDTQYF. CDR3 nucleotides: TGTGCCAGCAGACCAGGACTAGCGGGGGGGTACGATACGCAGTATTTT.